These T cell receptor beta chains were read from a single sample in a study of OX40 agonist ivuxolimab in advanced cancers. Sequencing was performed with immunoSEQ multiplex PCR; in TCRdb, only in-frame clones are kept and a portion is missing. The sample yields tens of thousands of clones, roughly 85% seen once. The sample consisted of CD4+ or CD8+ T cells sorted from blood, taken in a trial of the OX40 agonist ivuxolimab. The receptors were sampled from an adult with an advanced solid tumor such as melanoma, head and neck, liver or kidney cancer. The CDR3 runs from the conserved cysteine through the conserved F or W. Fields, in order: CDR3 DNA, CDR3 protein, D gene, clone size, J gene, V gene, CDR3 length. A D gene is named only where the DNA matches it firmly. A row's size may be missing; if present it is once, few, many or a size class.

TGCAGCGTTGATAGTACAGGGGCAGGATATGGCTACACCTTC | CSVDSTGAGYGYTF | TRBD1 | - | TRBJ1-2 | TRBV29-1 | 14
TGCAGCGTGAGGGTACCCTACAATGAGCAGTTCTTC | CSVRVPYNEQFF | - | - | TRBJ2-1 | TRBV29-1 | 12
TGCGCCAGCAGCGCCGGGACAGTGCAAGAGACCCAGTACTTC | CASSAGTVQETQYF | TRBD1 | - | TRBJ2-5 | TRBV5-1 | 14
TGTGCCAGCAGCTTAAGGGGATCAAGTTATGATCCCCTCCACTTT | CASSLRGSSYDPLHF | - | few | TRBJ1-6 | TRBV7-3 | 15
TGCAGCGCCGGAGCCGATGGCTACACCTTC | CSAGADGYTF | - | - | TRBJ1-2 | TRBV29-1 | 10
TGTGCCAGCTCACACCGGGACAGGGGAGCCAAAAACATTCAGTACTTC | CASSHRDRGAKNIQYF | TRBD1 | - | TRBJ2-4 | TRBV18 | 16
TGTGCCACCAGCAGAGAGGGGGACAGGGGAGGTCCAGATACGCAGTATTTT | CATSREGDRGGPDTQYF | TRBD1 | - | TRBJ2-3 | TRBV15 | 17
TGCGCCAGCAGCACCGGGACACCGGGGCAAGGCTACACCTTC | CASSTGTPGQGYTF | - | - | TRBJ1-2 | TRBV5-1 | 14
TGTGCCAGCAGCCAGGGGGCAGATACGCAGTATTTT | CASSQGADTQYF | TRBD1 | - | TRBJ2-3 | TRBV28 | 12
TGCGCCAGCAGCTCTTACAGAGATACGCAGTATTTT | CASSSYRDTQYF | - | - | TRBJ2-3 | TRBV5-1 | 12
TGTGCCACCAGCAGGCGGGAGAACACTGAAGCTTTCTTT | CATSRRENTEAFF | - | - | TRBJ1-1 | TRBV15 | 13
TGTGCCAGCAGGGTGTCCTCACACTCTGGGGCCAACGTCCTGACTTTC | CASRVSSHSGANVLTF | - | - | TRBJ2-6 | TRBV2 | 16
TGCGCCAGCAGCCAAGATGCGGGAGGGACCTTGAGGGAGCAGTACTTC | CASSQDAGGTLREQYF | TRBD2 | - | TRBJ2-7 | TRBV4-1 | 16
TGTGCCAGCAGTTTTCGATGGGGCAGCTCCTATAATTCACCCCTCCACTTT | CASSFRWGSSYNSPLHF | - | - | TRBJ1-6 | TRBV28 | 17
TGTGCCAGTAGGAAGGAGTGGGAGGCTTCCTACAATGAGCAGTTCTTC | CASRKEWEASYNEQFF | - | - | TRBJ2-1 | TRBV19 | 16
TGTGCCAGCAGTGTTAGAAGGGAGTTAGAGACCCAGTACTTC | CASSVRRELETQYF | - | - | TRBJ2-5 | TRBV2 | 14
TGTGCCAGCAGCTTACTTCCGAGACGGGATCACGAGCAGTACTTC | CASSLLPRRDHEQYF | - | - | TRBJ2-7 | TRBV7-2 | 15
TGTGCCACGGGACGCCTAAGCTCCTATAATTCACCCCTCCACTTT | CATGRLSSYNSPLHF | - | - | TRBJ1-6 | TRBV28 | 15
TGTGCCAGCAGTGTGATAAGCGGGAGTATCCCCTACGAGCAGTACTTC | CASSVISGSIPYEQYF | TRBD2 | - | TRBJ2-7 | TRBV28 | 16
TGTGCCAGCAGTTTATTCGGGAGGGGGCTCTCGGTCGTAGATACGCAGTATTTT | CASSLFGRGLSVVDTQYF | - | - | TRBJ2-3 | TRBV28 | 18
TGTGCCAGCAGCCAAACCGGGAGTTCAACCTACGAGCAGTACTTC | CASSQTGSSTYEQYF | - | - | TRBJ2-7 | TRBV14 | 15
TGCAGCGTTTCCTCAGCCCTCATATATGAGCAGTTCTTC | CSVSSALIYEQFF | - | few | TRBJ2-1 | TRBV29-1 | 13